What follows is one T cell receptor beta chain and its context. Its matching antigen is unknown. Per germline, CDR1 ENHRY and CDR2 SYGVKD. The V end was cut by 8 bases, the J end by 4 bases, with 24 bases between. This CDR3 region has 17 residues. Primers: 60 Vbeta forward and 13 Jbeta reverse. Profiled with immunoSEQ multiplex PCR; TCRdb holds only in-frame clones, not every one. The repertoire holds about 130,000 clones, with approximately 84% as singletons. This specimen belongs to a study of cytomegalovirus exposure and HLA in healthy donors. Study-level findings and limits: Several of the most significant clusters appeared linked to common viral pathogens, based on a later analysis.

This TCR was recovered from a woman aged 18-29 years in good health and CMV-seronegative. The specimen sequenced was PBMCs. The chain has TRBV10-3 and TRBJ1-3; weak D call: TRBD1 (6 bases). The DNA of the CDR3 is TGTGCCATCGGAGAAACCCAACAGGGCCTGGAGGGAAACACCATATATTTT. Its protein is CAIGETQQGLEGNTIYF.